This TCR beta chain is from a study of cytomegalovirus exposure and HLA in healthy donors. Whole-study results and caveats: Among TCR beta chains, those listed as cytomegalovirus-associated numbered approximately 150.

In the PCR, 60 Vbeta and 13 Jbeta primers were used. TCRdb's copy holds only in-frame clones and misses some; the assay was immunoSEQ multiplex PCR. The sample yields about 170,000 clones, roughly 77% seen once. Comments on this clone: What it binds is not known.

This sequence originates from a young woman in good health and CMV-seronegative. The sample taken for sequencing was PBMCs.

The CDR3 DNA is TGCGCCAGCAGCCTGATAGCGGGAGGGCCTACCCAGTACTTC. Translating gives CASSLIAGGPTQYF. This chain joins TRBV5-1 and TRBJ2-5; TRBD2 matches 11 bases. This CDR3 is 14 amino acids long. V trimming: 4 bases; J trimming: 8 bases; junction bases outside the gene matches: 7. Germline V gene sequence: CDR1 SGHRS, CDR2 YFSETQ.